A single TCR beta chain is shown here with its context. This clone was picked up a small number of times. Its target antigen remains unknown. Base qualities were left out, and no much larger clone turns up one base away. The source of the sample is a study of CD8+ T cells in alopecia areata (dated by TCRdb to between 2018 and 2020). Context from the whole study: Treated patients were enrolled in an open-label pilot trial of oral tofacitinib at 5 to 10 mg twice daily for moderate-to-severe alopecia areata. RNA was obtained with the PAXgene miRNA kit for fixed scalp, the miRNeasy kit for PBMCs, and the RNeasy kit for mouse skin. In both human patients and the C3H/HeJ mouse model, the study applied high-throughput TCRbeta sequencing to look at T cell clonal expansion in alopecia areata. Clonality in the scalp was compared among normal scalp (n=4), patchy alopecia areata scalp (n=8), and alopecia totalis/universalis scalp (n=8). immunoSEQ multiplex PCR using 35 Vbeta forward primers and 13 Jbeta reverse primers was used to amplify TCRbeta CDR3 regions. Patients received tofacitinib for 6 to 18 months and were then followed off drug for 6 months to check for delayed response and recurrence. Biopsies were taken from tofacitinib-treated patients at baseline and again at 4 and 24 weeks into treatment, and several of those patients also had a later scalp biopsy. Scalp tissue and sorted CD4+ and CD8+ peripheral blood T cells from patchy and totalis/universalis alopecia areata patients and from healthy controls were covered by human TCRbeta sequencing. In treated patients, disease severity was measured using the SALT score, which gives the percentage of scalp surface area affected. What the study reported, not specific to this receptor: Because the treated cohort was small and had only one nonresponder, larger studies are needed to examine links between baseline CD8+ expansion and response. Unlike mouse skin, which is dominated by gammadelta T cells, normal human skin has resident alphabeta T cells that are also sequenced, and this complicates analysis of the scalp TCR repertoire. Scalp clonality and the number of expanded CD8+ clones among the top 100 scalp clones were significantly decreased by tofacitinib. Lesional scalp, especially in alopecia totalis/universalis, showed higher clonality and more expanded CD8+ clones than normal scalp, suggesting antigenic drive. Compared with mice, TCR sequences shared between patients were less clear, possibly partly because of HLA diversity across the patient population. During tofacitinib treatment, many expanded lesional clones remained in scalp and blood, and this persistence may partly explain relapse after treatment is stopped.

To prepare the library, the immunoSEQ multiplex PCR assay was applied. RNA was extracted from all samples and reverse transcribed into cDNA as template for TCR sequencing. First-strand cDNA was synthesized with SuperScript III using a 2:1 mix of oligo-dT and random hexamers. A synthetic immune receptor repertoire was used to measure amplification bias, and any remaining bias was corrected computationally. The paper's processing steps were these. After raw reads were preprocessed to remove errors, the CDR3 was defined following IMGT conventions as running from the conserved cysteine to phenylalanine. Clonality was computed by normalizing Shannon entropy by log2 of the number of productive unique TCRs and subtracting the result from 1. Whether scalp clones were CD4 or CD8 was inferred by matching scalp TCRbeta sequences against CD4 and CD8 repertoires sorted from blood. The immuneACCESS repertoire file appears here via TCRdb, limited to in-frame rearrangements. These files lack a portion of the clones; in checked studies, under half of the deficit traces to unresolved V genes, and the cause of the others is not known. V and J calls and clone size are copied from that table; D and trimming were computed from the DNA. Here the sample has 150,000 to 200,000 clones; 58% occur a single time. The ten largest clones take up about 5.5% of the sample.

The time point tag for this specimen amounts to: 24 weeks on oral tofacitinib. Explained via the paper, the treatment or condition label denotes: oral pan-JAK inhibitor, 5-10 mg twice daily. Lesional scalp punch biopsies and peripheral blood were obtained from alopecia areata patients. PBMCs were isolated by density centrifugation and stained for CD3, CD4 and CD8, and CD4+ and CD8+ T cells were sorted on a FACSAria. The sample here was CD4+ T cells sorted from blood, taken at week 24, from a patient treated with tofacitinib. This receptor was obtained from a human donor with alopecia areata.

The nucleotide sequence reads TGTGCCAGCAGTTTCCTCACAGGGAGGGAGACCCAGTACTTC. Translation gives CASSFLTGRETQYF. The chain couples TRBV28 to TRBJ2-5; the D gene is possibly TRBD1 or TRBD2, with 6 bases matching each. The CDR3 sequence holds 14 residues, the cysteine and phenylalanine included. Solely the CDR3 DNA is kept, with 42 bases framed from the first base. V is pared back by 3 bases and J by 5 bases, with 13 bases lying between the germline termini. The germline V gene supplies CDR1 MDHEN and CDR2 SYDVKM. Outside the CDR3, residues come from the reference TRBV28 and TRBJ2-5 proteins, so the full variable domain is: DVKVTQSSRYLVKRTGEKVFLECVQDMDHENMFWYRQDPGLGLRLIYFSYDVKMKEKGDIPEGYSVSREKKERFSLILESASTNQTSMYLCASSFLTGRETQYFGPGTRLLVL.